This T cell receptor (beta chain) originates from a study of cytomegalovirus exposure and HLA in healthy donors. Study conclusions and caveats: Later, an analysis showed that TCR beta chains associated with HLA were more clonally expanded than others that were equally common. CMV antigen specificity was confirmed in vitro for a few CMV-associated chains. It is likely that the observed cluster of highly shared sequence variants was a sequencing artifact. In a later analysis, TCR beta V- and J-gene trimming was associated with a missense DCLRE1C variant.

With respect to this clone: Its antigen is unknown.

Trimming left V 0 bases short and J 7 bases short, with 15 bases between. This CDR3 is 16 amino acids long. From germline, CDR1 is MGHRA and CDR2 YSYEKL. The study ran its PCR with 60 Vbeta and 13 Jbeta primers. The method was immunoSEQ multiplex PCR; TCRdb's version includes in-frame clones alone and lacks a portion of them. The sample lists roughly 86,000 clones, about two thirds occurring once. This clonotype originated in a man in his fifties or sixties in good health and CMV-seronegative. The sample taken for sequencing was PBMCs. This chain joins TRBV4-1 and TRBJ1-4; D is unresolved. CDR3 bases: TGCGCCAGCAGCCAAGATCCAGGCCGCGTGGGTGAAAAACTGTTTTTT. Protein: CASSQDPGRVGEKLFF.